This TCR beta chain emerged from a study of T cells in Graves' hyperthyroidism and ophthalmopathy. Whole-study findings and limits: Blood samples included most of the expanded thyroid clonotypes exceeding 0.001.

Lactation, pregnancy, other autoimmune disease or uncontrolled infection excluded patients. The investigators amplified TCR beta CDR3 regions from RNA transcripts. The HTBI primer set was used in a first-round RT-PCR of the TCR CDR3. TCRdb re-called the multiplex PCR reads through MiXCR, storing one row per CDR3 protein. The data show around 420,000 distinct CDR3 sequences, with roughly an eighth seen just once and about 5% held by the top ten. Germline CDR1 is DFQATT and CDR2 is SNEGSKA (reference sequence). The CDR3 contains 17 residues. The V gene end was trimmed by 0 bases and the J gene end by 5 bases; junction bases not matched to a gene: 13. In this sample, this clonotype turned up a few times. Its antigen is as yet unknown.

This chain connects TRBV20-1 to TRBJ2-4; 7 positions agree with TRBD2. What was sequenced was blood. This TCR derives from a woman aged 18-29 years with Graves' hyperthyroidism. The CDR3 is CSARDWERGDRQNIQYF. The CDR3 DNA follows: TGCAGTGCTAGAGATTGGGAGCGGGGAGATAGGCAAAACATTCAGTACTTC.